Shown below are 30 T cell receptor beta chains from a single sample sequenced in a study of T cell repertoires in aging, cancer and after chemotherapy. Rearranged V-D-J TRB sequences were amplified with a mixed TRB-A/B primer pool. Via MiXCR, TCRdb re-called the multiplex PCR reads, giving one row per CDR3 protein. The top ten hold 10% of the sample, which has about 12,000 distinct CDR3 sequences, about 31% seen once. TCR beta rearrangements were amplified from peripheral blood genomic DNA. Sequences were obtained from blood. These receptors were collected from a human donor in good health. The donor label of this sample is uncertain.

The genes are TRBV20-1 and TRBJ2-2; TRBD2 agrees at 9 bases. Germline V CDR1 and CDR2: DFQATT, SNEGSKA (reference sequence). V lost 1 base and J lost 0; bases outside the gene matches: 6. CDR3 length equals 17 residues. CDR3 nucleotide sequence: TGCAGTGCTAGAGGACTTAGCGGGGGAGCGAACACCGGGGAGCTGTTTTTT. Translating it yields CSARGLSGGANTGELFF.

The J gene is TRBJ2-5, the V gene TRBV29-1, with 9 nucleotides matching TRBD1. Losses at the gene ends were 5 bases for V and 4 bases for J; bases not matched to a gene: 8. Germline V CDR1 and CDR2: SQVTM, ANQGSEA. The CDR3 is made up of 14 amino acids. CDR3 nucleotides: TGCAGCGTTATCGGGACAGGGACAGTAGAGACCCAGTACTTC. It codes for CSVIGTGTVETQYF.

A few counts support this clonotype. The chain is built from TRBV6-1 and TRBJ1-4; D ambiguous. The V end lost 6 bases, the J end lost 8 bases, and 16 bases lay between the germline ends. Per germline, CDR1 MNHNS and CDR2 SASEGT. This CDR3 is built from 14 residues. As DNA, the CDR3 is TGTGCCAGCAGCGCCGGACGGATTACCGAAAAACTGTTTTTT. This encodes CASSAGRITEKLFF.

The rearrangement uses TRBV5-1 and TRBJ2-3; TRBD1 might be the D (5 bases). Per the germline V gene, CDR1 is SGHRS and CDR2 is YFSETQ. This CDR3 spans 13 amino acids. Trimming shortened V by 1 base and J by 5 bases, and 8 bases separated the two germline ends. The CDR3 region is CASSLTGQDTQYF. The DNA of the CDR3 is TGCGCCAGCAGCTTGACAGGTCAAGATACGCAGTATTTT.

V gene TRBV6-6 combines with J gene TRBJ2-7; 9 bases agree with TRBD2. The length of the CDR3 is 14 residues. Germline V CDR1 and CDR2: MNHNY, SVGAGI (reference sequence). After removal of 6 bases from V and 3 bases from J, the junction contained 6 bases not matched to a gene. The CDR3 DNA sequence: TGTGCCAGCAGGGGACTAGCCGTTGACTACGAGCAGTACTTC. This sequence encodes CASRGLAVDYEQYF.

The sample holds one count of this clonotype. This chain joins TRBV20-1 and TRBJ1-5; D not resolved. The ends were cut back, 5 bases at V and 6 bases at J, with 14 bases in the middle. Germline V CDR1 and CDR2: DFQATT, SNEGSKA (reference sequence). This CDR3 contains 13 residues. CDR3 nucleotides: TGCAGTGCTTATGGCCTAGAAGGTCAGCCCCAGCATTTT. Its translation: CSAYGLEGQPQHF.

CDR3 coding DNA: TGTGCCAGCAGCTTTTCCCTCACTGGCACTGAAGCTTTCTTT. This encodes CASSFSLTGTEAFF. This rearrangement joins TRBV11-1 to TRBJ1-1; no firm D call. This CDR3 has 14 residues. The germline gives CDR1 SGHAT, CDR2 FQDESV (reference sequence). Trimming removed 3 bases from V and 4 bases from J, with 12 bases in between.

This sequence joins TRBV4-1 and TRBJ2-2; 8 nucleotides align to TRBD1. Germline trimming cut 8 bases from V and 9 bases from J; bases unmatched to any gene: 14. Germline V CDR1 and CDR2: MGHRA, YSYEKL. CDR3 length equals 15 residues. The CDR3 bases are TGCGCCAGCCGTGAAGGACAGGGTGAGACCCGGGAGCTGTTTTTT. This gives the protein CASREGQGETRELFF.

The CDR3 DNA reads TGTGCCAGCTCACGTATAAGGGGGGTGGGAGAAGCTTTCTTT. It is translated as CASSRIRGVGEAFF. This rearrangement joins TRBV18 to TRBJ1-1; a possible D gene is TRBD1 (6 bases). CDR3 size: 14 residues. Germline CDR1 and CDR2: KGHSH and LQKENI. V lost 4 bases and J 8 bases, leaving 17 bases between the germline ends.

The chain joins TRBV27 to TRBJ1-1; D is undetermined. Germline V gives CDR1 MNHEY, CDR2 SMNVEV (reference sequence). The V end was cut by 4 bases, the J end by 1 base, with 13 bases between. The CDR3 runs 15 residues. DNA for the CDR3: TGTGCCAGCAGTTACATGGGCGCGAAGAACACTGAAGCTTTCTTT. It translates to CASSYMGAKNTEAFF.

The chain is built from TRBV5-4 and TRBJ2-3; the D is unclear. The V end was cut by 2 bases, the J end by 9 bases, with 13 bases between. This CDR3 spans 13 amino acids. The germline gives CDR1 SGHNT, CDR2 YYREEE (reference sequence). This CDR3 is CASSLDQGSTQYF. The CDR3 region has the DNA TGTGCCAGCAGCTTAGACCAAGGAAGCACGCAGTATTTT.

This CDR3 is CASSGGGAVYEQYF. The CDR3 DNA follows: TGTGCCAGCAGCGGGGGGGGGGCTGTCTACGAGCAGTACTTC. This rearrangement joins TRBV5-6 to TRBJ2-7, with D perhaps matching TRBD2 (7 bases). V gave up 4 bases and J gave up 3 bases, with 14 bases separating them. This CDR3 comprises 14 residues. Germline loops: CDR1 SGHDT, CDR2 YYEEEE.

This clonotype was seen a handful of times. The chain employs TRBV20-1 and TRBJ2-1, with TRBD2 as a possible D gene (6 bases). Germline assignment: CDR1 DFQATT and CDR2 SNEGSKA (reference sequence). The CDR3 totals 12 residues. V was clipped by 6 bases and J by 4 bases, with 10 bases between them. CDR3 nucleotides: TGCAGTGCCCCTGGAGGGTACAATGAGCAGTTCTTC. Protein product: CSAPGGYNEQFF.

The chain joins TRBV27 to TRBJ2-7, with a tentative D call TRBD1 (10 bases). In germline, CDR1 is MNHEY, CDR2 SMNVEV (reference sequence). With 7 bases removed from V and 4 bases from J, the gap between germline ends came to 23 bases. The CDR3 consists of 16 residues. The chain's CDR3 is CASTGTGDAGGYEQYF. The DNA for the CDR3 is TGTGCCAGCACAGGGACAGGGGACGCGGGGGGGTACGAGCAGTACTTC.

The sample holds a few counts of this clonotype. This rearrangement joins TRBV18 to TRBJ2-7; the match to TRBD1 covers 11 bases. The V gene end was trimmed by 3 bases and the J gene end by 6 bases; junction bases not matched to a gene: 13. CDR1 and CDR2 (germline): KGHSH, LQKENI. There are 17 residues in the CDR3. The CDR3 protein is CASSPPGQGVSVREQYF. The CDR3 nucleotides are TGTGCCAGCTCACCTCCGGGACAGGGGGTATCAGTCCGCGAGCAGTACTTC.

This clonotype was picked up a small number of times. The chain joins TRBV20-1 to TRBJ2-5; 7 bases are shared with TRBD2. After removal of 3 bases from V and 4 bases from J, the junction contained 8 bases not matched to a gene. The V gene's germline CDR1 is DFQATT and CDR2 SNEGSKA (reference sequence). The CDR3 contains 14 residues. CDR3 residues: CSARGTTPGETQYF. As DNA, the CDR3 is TGCAGTGCTAGGGGGACTACCCCGGGAGAGACCCAGTACTTC.

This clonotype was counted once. CDR3 in amino acids: CASSKLGQGAYGYTF. DNA for the CDR3: TGTGCCAGCAGCAAATTAGGACAGGGGGCATATGGCTACACCTTC. V is TRBV11-1 and J is TRBJ1-2; TRBD1 matches 11 bases. From germline, CDR1 is SGHAT and CDR2 FQDESV (reference sequence). The CDR3 has 15 amino acids. The V gene end was trimmed by 5 bases and the J gene end by 5 bases; junction bases not matched to a gene: 7.

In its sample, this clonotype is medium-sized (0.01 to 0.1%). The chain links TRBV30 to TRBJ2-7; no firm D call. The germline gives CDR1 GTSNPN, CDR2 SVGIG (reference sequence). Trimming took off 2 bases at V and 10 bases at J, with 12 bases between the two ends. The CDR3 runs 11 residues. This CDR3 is CAWSQEVKQYF. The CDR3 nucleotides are TGTGCCTGGAGTCAGGAAGTAAAACAGTACTTC.

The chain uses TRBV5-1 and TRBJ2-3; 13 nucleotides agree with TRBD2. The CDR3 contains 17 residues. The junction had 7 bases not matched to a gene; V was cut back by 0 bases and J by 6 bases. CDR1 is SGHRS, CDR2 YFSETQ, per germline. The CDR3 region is CASSLAKGLAGIDTQYF. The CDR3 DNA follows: TGCGCCAGCAGCTTGGCGAAGGGACTAGCGGGGATCGATACGCAGTATTTT.

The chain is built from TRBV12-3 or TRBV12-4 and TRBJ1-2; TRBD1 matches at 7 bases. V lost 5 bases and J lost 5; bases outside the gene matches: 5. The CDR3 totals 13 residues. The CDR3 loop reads CASSGTVLYGYTF. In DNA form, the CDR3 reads TGTGCCAGCAGTGGGACAGTGCTGTATGGCTACACCTTC.

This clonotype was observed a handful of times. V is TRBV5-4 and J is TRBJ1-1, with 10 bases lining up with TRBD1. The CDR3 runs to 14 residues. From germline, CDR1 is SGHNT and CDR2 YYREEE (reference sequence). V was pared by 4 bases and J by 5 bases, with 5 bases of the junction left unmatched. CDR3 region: CASSPGQGRTEAFF. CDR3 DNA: TGTGCCAGCAGCCCGGGACAGGGGAGGACTGAAGCTTTCTTT.

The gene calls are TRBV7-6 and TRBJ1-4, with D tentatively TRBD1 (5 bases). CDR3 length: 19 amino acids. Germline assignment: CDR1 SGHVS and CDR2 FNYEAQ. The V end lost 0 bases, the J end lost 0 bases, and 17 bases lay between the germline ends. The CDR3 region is CASSLANLPRGATNEKLFF. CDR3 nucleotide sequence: TGTGCCAGCAGCTTAGCCAACTTACCGCGGGGGGCAACTAATGAAAAACTGTTTTTT.

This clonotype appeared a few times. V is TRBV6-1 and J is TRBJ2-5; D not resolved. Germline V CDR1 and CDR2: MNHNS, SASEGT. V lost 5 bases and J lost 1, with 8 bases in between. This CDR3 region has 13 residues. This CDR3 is CASSLDGQETQYF. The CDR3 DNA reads TGTGCCAGCAGTCTCGACGGCCAAGAGACCCAGTACTTC.

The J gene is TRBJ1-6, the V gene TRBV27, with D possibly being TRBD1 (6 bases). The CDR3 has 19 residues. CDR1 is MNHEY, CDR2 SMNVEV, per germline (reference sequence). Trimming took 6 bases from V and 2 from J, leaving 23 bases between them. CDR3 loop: CASSSGPEGGSTYNSPLHF. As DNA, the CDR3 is TGTGCCAGCAGCTCGGGACCGGAGGGGGGGTCGACCTATAATTCACCCCTCCACTTT.

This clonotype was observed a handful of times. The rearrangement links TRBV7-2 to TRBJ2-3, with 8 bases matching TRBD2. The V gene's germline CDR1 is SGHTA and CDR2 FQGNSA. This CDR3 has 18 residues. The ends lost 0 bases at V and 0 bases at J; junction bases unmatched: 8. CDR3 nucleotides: TGTGCCAGCAGCTTAGCTGGTATAGCGGGGACCAGCACAGATACGCAGTATTTT. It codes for CASSLAGIAGTSTDTQYF.

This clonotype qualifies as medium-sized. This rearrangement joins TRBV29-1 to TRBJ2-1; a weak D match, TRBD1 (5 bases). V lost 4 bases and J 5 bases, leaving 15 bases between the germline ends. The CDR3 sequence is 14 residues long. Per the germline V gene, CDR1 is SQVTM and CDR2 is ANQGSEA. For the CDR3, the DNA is TGCAGCGTTGGGGCCAGGGCTACCCACAATGAGCAGTTCTTC. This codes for CSVGARATHNEQFF.

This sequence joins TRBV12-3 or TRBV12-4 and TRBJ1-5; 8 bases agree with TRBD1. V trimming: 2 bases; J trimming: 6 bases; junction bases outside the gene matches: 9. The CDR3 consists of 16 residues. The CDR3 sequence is CASSLRGRRGLQPQHF. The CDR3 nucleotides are TGTGCCAGCAGTTTAAGGGGGCGCAGGGGGCTTCAGCCCCAGCATTTT.

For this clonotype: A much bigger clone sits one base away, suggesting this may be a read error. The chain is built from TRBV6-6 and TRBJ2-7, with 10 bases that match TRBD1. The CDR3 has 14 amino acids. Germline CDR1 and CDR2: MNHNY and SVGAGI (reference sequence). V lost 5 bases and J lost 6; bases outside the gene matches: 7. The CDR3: CASSGTGVSCEQYF. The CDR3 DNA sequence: TGTGCCAGCAGTGGGACAGGGGTTAGTTGCGAGCAGTACTTC.

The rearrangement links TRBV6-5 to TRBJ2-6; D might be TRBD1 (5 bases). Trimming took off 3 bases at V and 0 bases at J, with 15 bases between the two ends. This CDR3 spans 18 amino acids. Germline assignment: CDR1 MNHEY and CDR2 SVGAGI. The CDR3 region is CASSYHRYPASGANVLTF. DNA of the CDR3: TGTGCCAGCAGTTATCACAGGTACCCAGCCTCTGGGGCCAACGTCCTGACTTTC.

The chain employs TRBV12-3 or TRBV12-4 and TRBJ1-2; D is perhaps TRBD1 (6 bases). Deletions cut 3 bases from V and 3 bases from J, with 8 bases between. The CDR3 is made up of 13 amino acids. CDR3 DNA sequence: TGTGCCAGCAGTTTTACAGGGTACTATGGCTACACCTTC. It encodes CASSFTGYYGYTF.